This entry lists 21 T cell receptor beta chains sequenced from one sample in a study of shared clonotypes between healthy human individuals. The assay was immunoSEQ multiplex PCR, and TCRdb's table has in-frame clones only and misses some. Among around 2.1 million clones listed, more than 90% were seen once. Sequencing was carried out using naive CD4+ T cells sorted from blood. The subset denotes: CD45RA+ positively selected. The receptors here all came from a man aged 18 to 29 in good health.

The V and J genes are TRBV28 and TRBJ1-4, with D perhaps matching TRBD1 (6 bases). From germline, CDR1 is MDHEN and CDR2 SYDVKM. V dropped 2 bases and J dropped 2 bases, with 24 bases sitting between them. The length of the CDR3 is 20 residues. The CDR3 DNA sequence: TGTGCCAGCAGTTTAGCCGGGCAGCCACTACTGAGGGGGACTAATGAAAAACTGTTTTTT. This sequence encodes CASSLAGQPLLRGTNEKLFF. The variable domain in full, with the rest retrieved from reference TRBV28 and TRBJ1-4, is DVKVTQSSRYLVKRTGEKVFLECVQDMDHENMFWYRQDPGLGLRLIYFSYDVKMKEKGDIPEGYSVSREKKERFSLILESASTNQTSMYLCASSLAGQPLLRGTNEKLFFGSGTQLSVL.

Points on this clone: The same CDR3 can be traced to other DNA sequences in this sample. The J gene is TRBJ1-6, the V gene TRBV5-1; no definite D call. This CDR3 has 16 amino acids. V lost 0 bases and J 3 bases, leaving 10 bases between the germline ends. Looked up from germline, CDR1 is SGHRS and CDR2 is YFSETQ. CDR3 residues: CASSLGEGGYNSPLHF. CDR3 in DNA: TGCGCCAGCAGCTTGGGCGAGGGAGGCTATAATTCACCCCTCCACTTT.

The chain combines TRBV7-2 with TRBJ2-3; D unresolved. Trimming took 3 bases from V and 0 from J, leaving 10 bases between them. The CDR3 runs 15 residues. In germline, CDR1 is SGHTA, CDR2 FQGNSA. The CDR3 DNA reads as TGTGCCAGCAGCTTCCGAAGAACTAGCACAGATACGCAGTATTTT. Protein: CASSFRRTSTDTQYF.

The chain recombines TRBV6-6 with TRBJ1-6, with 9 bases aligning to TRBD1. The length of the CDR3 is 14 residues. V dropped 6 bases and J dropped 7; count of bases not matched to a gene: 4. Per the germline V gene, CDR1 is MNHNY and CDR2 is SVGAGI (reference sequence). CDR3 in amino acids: CASRRTGVNSPLHF. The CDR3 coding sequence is TGTGCCAGCAGACGGACAGGGGTGAATTCACCCCTCCACTTT.

The CDR3 reads CASSRTEGGEQYF. The CDR3 region has the DNA TGTGCCAGCAGTCGGACAGAAGGAGGCGAGCAGTACTTC. The chain combines TRBV6-5 with TRBJ2-7, with TRBD1 as a possible D gene (6 bases). V was pared by 5 bases and J by 6 bases, with 14 bases between. This CDR3 is built from 13 residues. Germline loops: CDR1 MNHEY, CDR2 SVGAGI.

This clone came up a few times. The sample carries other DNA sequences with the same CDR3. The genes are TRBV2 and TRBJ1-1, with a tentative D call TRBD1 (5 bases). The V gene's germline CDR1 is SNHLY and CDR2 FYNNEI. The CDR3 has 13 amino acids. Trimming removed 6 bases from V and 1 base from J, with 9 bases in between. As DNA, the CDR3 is TGTGCCAGCAGCCAGGGAGAGAACACTGAAGCTTTCTTT. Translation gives CASSQGENTEAFF.

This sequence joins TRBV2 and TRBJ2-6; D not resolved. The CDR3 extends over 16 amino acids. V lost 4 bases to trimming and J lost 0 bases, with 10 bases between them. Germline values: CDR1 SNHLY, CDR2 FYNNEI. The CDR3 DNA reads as TGTGCCAGCAGTGTCAGTCGGACCTCTGGGGCCAACGTCCTGACTTTC. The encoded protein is CASSVSRTSGANVLTF.

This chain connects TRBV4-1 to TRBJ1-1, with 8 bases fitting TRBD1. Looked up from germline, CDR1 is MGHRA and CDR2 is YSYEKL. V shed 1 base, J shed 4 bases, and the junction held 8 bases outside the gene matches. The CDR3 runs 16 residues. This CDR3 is CASSQVSTTGGTEAFF. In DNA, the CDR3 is TGCGCCAGCAGCCAAGTTTCCACAACAGGGGGCACTGAAGCTTTCTTT.

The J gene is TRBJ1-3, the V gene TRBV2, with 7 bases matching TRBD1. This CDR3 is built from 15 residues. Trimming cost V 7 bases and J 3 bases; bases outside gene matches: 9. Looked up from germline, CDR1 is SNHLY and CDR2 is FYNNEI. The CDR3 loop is CASIKEGAGGNTIYF. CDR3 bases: TGTGCCAGCATTAAGGAGGGGGCGGGTGGAAACACCATATATTTT. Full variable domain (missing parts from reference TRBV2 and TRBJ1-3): EPEVTQTPSHQVTQMGQEVILRCVPISNHLYFYWYRQILGQKVEFLVSFYNNEISEKSEIFDDQFSVERPDGSNFTLKIRSTKLEDSAMYFCASIKEGAGGNTIYFGEGSWLTVV.

The CDR3 here is CASSRGQDYGYTF. In DNA form, the CDR3 reads TGTGCCAGTAGCAGGGGGCAGGACTATGGCTACACCTTC. The J gene is TRBJ1-2, the V gene TRBV19; 8 bases map to TRBD1. Germline CDR1 and CDR2: LNHDA and SQIVND (reference sequence). Trimming cost V 6 bases and J 3 bases; bases outside gene matches: 3. The CDR3 is 13 residues long.

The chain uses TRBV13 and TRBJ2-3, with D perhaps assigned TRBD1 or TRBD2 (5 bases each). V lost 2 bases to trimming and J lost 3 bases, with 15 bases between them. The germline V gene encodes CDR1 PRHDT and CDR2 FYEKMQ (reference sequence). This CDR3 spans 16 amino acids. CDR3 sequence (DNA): TGTGCCAGCAGCTTACACGGCGGGCAGGGAACAGATACGCAGTATTTT. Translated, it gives CASSLHGGQGTDTQYF.

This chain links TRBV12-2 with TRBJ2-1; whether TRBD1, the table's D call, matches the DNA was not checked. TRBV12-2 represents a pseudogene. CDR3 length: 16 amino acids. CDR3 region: CASRFPGDRAGHEQFF. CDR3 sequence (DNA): TGTGCAAGTCGCTTCCCGGGAGACAGGGCGGGCCATGAGCAGTTCTTC.

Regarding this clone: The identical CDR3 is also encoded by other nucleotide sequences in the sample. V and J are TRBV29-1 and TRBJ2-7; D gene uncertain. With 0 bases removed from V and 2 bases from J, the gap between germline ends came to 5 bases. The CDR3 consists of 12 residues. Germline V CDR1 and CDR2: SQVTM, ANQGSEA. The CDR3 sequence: CSVEDRAYEQYF. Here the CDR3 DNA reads TGCAGCGTTGAAGACAGAGCCTACGAGCAGTACTTC.

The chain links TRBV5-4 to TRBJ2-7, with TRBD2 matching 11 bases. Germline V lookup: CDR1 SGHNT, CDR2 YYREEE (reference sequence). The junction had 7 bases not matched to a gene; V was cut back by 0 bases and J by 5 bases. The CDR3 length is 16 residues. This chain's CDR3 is CASSLGLAGGEDEQYF. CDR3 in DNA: TGTGCCAGCAGCTTGGGGCTAGCGGGAGGAGAAGACGAGCAGTACTTC.

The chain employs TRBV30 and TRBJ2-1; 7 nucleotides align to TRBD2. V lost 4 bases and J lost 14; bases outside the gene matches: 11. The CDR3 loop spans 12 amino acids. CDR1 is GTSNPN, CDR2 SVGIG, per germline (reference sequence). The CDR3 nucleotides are TGTGCCTGGAATATAGACGGACGGGAGGAGTTCTTC. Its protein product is CAWNIDGREEFF.

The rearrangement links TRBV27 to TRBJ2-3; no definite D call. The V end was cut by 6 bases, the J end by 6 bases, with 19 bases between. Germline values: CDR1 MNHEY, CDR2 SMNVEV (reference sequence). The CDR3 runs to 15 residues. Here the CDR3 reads CASRPSSAVRDTQYF. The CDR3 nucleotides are TGTGCCAGCAGGCCCTCATCGGCAGTCCGGGATACGCAGTATTTT.

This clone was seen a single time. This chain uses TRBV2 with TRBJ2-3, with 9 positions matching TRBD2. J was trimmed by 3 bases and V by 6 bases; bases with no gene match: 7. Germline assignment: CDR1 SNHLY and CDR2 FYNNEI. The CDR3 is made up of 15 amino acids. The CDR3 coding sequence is TGTGCCAGCAGGGAAATAGCGGGAGTTACAGATACGCAGTATTTT. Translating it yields CASREIAGVTDTQYF.

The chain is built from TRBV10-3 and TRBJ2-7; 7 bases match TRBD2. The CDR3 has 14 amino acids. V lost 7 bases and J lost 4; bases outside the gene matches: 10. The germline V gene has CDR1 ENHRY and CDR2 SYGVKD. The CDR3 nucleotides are TGTGCCATCACCCAGGGAGGGATCCGATACGAGCAGTACTTC. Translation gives CAITQGGIRYEQYF.

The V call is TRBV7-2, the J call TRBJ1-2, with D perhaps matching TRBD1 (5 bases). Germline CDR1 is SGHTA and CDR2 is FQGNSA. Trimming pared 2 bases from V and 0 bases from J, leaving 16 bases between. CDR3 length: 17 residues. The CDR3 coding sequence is TGTGCCAGCAGCTTAAGGAGTCTTCAGGGTGCTAACTATGGCTACACCTTC. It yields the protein CASSLRSLQGANYGYTF.

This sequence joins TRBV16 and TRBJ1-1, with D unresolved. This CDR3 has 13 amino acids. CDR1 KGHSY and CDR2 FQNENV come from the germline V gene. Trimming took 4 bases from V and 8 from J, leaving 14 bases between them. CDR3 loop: CASSRYRDQEAFF. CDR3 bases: TGTGCCAGCAGCCGGTACCGCGACCAGGAAGCTTTCTTT. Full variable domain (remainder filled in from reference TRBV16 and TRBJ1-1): GEEVAQTPKHLVRGEGQKAKLYCAPIKGHSYVFWYQQVLKNEFKFLISFQNENVFDETGMPKERFSAKCLPNSPCSLEIQATKLEDSAVYFCASSRYRDQEAFFGQGTRLTVV.

The CDR3 region is CASSQTGTRADTQYF. For the CDR3, the DNA is TGTGCCAGCAGCCAGACAGGGACGAGGGCAGATACGCAGTATTTT. The genes are TRBV6-5 and TRBJ2-3; 7 bases align to TRBD1. The trim removed 6 bases at V and 4 bases at J, leaving 10 bases unmatched. Germline assignment: CDR1 MNHEY and CDR2 SVGAGI. The CDR3 is 15 amino acids.